The present T cell receptor (beta chain) was sequenced within a study of blood T cell repertoires in COVID-19. Looking at the study overall: From the United States, Italy and Spain came samples of acute and convalescent COVID-19.

The CDR3 extends over 16 amino acids. With 3 bases removed from V and 2 bases from J, the gap between germline ends came to 13 bases. Germline V gives CDR1 LGHDT, CDR2 YNNKEL (reference sequence). The assay was immunoSEQ multiplex PCR, and TCRdb's table has in-frame clones only and misses some. Among about 270,000 clones listed, about 88% were seen once. The chain uses TRBV3-1 (or the pseudogene TRBV3-2) and TRBJ1-4; D might be TRBD1 (5 bases). Source material: PBMCs or T cells enriched from blood (not recorded which). The sequence was collected from a woman aged 45-65 years who had recovered from COVID-19. CDR3 in DNA: TGTGCCAGCAGCCACCGGCGGGGGAGCACTAATGAAAAACTGTTTTTT. Protein product: CASSHRRGSTNEKLFF.